These 16 T cell receptor beta chains were sequenced from one sample in a study of regulatory and conventional T cells in RAG deficiency. Measured with immunoSEQ multiplex PCR; TCRdb has only the in-frame clones, and not every one. The repertoire holds 6,000 to 7,500 clones, with roughly four fifths as singletons. The sample also formed part of further work on regulatory T cells. From that study: The primer mix had 52 TRBV and 13 TRBJ primers.

The specimen sequenced was CD8+ T cells sorted from blood. These TCRs come from a human donor in good health.

V usage is TRBV7-9 and J usage is TRBJ2-2; 7 nucleotides agree with TRBD1. Germline V gives CDR1 SEHNR, CDR2 FQNEAQ (reference sequence). The ends lost 7 bases at V and 2 bases at J; junction bases unmatched: 16. The CDR3 is made up of 18 amino acids. The DNA of the CDR3 is TGTGCCAGCACGTATGGCGTAGGGACAGCCGATAACACCGGGGAGCTGTTTTTT. Amino acids: CASTYGVGTADNTGELFF.

This sequence joins TRBV5-8 and TRBJ1-5, with D maybe TRBD1 (5 bases). This CDR3 comprises 15 residues. Per germline, CDR1 SGHTS and CDR2 YDEGEE. Trimming stripped 2 bases from V and 5 bases from J, with 14 bases between. In nucleotides, the CDR3 is TGTGCCAGCAGCTTATCGGGGACGGGGCATCAGCCCCAGCATTTT. It translates to CASSLSGTGHQPQHF.

CDR3 nucleotide sequence: TGTGCCAGCAGCTTGCAGGGGGACCTGCACACTGAAGCTTTCTTT. It specifies CASSLQGDLHTEAFF. The V gene is TRBV5-6, the J gene TRBJ1-1, with TRBD1 matching 7 bases. This CDR3 contains 15 residues. The V segment lost 1 base and the J segment 3 bases; nucleotides outside the gene matches: 6. Per germline, CDR1 SGHDT and CDR2 YYEEEE.

The chain couples TRBV5-4 to TRBJ2-5; tentatively, D is TRBD1 or TRBD2 (5 bases each). The V end lost 1 base, the J end lost 5 bases, and 15 bases lay between the germline ends. The CDR3 is 15 residues long. Germline V lookup: CDR1 SGHNT, CDR2 YYREEE (reference sequence). CDR3 sequence reads: CASSLYRDVGETQYF. The CDR3 DNA sequence: TGTGCCAGCAGCTTGTATAGGGACGTCGGGGAGACCCAGTACTTC.

This clone was counted between two and nine times. This sequence joins TRBV6-6 and TRBJ2-2; unclear D gene. V lost 0 bases and J 6 bases, leaving 5 bases between the germline ends. Per the germline V gene, CDR1 is MNHNY and CDR2 is SVGAGI (reference sequence). This CDR3 contains 13 residues. The CDR3 loop is CASSYSIAGELFF. The CDR3 DNA sequence: TGTGCCAGCAGTTACTCGATAGCCGGGGAGCTGTTTTTT.

The chain carries TRBV11-2 and TRBJ1-1; 7 bases agree with TRBD1. Germline trimming cut 5 bases from V and 0 bases from J; bases unmatched to any gene: 6. Germline V lookup: CDR1 SGHAT, CDR2 FQNNGV. This CDR3 has 15 residues. The CDR3 here is CASSPRQGMNTEAFF. Here the CDR3 DNA reads TGTGCCAGCAGCCCAAGACAGGGAATGAACACTGAAGCTTTCTTT. The full variable domain, in which reference TRBV11-2 and TRBJ1-1 provide the parts outside the CDR3, is EAGVAQSPRYKIIEKRQSVAFWCNPISGHATLYWYQQILGQGPKLLIQFQNNGVVDDSQLPKDRFSAERLKGVDSTLKIQPAKLEDSAVYLCASSPRQGMNTEAFFGQGTRLTVV.

The chain carries TRBV28 and TRBJ1-2; TRBD1 agrees at 7 bases. The CDR3 contains 14 residues. Germline values: CDR1 MDHEN, CDR2 SYDVKM. V was pared by 6 bases and J by 9 bases, with 13 bases of the junction left unmatched. The CDR3 region is CASSFHLTGQSYTF. In nucleotides, the CDR3 is TGTGCCAGCAGCTTTCATCTCACGGGACAGAGCTACACCTTC.

This clone has a single count. The chain joins TRBV5-6 to TRBJ2-7, with D tentatively TRBD1 (6 bases). The CDR3 consists of 12 residues. CDR1 is SGHDT, CDR2 YYEEEE, per germline. The ends were cut back, 4 bases at V and 7 bases at J, with 12 bases in the middle. The CDR3 DNA reads as TGTGCCAGCAGCCTAACAGGGTCGGAGCAGTACTTC. Protein: CASSLTGSEQYF.

This clone was recorded only once. V is TRBV29-1 and J is TRBJ1-1; D is uncertain. Trimming left V 1 base short and J 3 bases short, with 9 bases between. The germline V gene has CDR1 SQVTM and CDR2 ANQGSEA. The CDR3 is made up of 13 amino acids. CDR3 nucleotide sequence: TGCAGCGTTGAAGTGGAGGGTTACACTGAAGCTTTCTTT. Its translation is CSVEVEGYTEAFF.

This rearrangement joins TRBV30 to TRBJ2-1; 7 positions match TRBD1. Germline-derived CDR1 and CDR2 are GTSNPN and SVGIG (reference sequence). The CDR3 sequence is 13 residues long. The V segment lost 0 bases and the J segment 10 bases; nucleotides outside the gene matches: 6. The CDR3 DNA sequence: TGTGCCTGGAGTGTATTAGGGGGCAACGAGCAGTTCTTC. Its translation: CAWSVLGGNEQFF.

This chain uses TRBV6-5 with TRBJ2-1, with D maybe TRBD2 (5 bases). Germline V gene lookup returns CDR1 MNHEY and CDR2 SVGAGI. This CDR3 region has 14 residues. Trimming left V 2 bases short and J 6 bases short, with 11 bases between. In nucleotides, the CDR3 is TGTGCCAGCAGTTACCATGATACTAGCAATGAGCAGTTCTTC. It encodes CASSYHDTSNEQFF.

The rearrangement uses TRBV9 and TRBJ2-3; tentative D call: TRBD2 (5 bases). Germline CDR1 reads SGDLS; CDR2 reads YYNGEE. Trimming left V 1 base short and J 5 bases short, with 11 bases between. The CDR3 is 14 residues long. CDR3 amino acids: CASSVSGSLDTQYF. As DNA, the CDR3 is TGTGCCAGCAGCGTATCGGGGAGTTTAGATACGCAGTATTTT. Filled out from reference TRBV9 and TRBJ2-3, the complete variable domain reads DSGVTQTPKHLITATGQRVTLRCSPRSGDLSVYWYQQSLDQGLQFLIQYYNGEERAKGNILERFSAQQFPDLHSELNLSSLELGDSALYFCASSVSGSLDTQYFGPGTRLTVL.

The chain recombines TRBV7-9 with TRBJ1-2; 11 bases align to TRBD1. Germline trimming cut 2 bases from V and 6 bases from J; bases unmatched to any gene: 5. Looked up from germline, CDR1 is SEHNR and CDR2 is FQNEAQ (reference sequence). This CDR3 region has 15 residues. Here the CDR3 DNA reads TGTGCCAGCAGCTTATGGGACAGGGGGGTAGATGGCTACACCTTC. Its translation: CASSLWDRGVDGYTF. The complete variable domain, with remaining parts taken from reference TRBV7-9 and TRBJ1-2, reads DTGVSQNPRHKITKRGQNVTFRCDPISEHNRLYWYRQTLGQGPEFLTYFQNEAQLEKSRLLSDRFSAERPKGSFSTLEIQRTEQGDSAMYLCASSLWDRGVDGYTFGSGTRLTVV.

V gene TRBV9 combines with J gene TRBJ2-5, with 9 nucleotides matching TRBD2. In germline, CDR1 is SGDLS, CDR2 YYNGEE. There are 16 residues in the CDR3. Losses at the gene ends were 3 bases for V and 0 bases for J; bases not matched to a gene: 6. CDR3 sequence reads: CASSAVAGGNQETQYF. The CDR3 DNA is TGTGCCAGCAGCGCCGTGGCGGGGGGGAACCAAGAGACCCAGTACTTC.

CDR3 coding DNA: TGTGCCAGCAGTCTGACAGGGGTTAGGACTGAAGCTTTCTTT. It specifies CASSLTGVRTEAFF. The chain links TRBV6-6 to TRBJ1-1; 8 nucleotides align to TRBD1. Germline CDR1 reads MNHNY; CDR2 reads SVGAGI (reference sequence). J was trimmed by 5 bases and V by 5 bases; bases with no gene match: 7. The CDR3 consists of 14 residues.

V gene TRBV27 combines with J gene TRBJ2-7, with a possible D match to TRBD1 (6 bases). The CDR3 loop spans 15 amino acids. The germline V gene has CDR1 MNHEY and CDR2 SMNVEV (reference sequence). V was shortened by 2 bases and J by 2 bases, with 13 bases between the two germline ends. The CDR3: CASSLGAGVAYEQYF. Written as DNA, the CDR3 is TGTGCCAGCAGTTTAGGGGCAGGGGTAGCCTACGAGCAGTACTTC.